A selection of T cell receptor beta chains follows, all from one sample in a study of control samples from healthy donors and cancer patients. Clones were read by immunoSEQ multiplex PCR, and TCRdb kept only the in-frame ones, dropping some. The data hold about 250,000 clones, with almost 85% observed a single time. The sample taken for sequencing was PBMCs. These receptors came from a woman aged 55-69 years with lung cancer. Each CDR3 is given with its conserved first and last residue. A D gene is named only where the DNA matches it firmly. Not all rows give a size; the values are once, few, many and, for expanded clones, a class.

J gene: TRBJ2-1
clone size: .
D gene: TRBD2
V gene: TRBV7-8
CDR3 DNA: TGTGCCAGCAGCTCGACTAGCGGGGGAAGAGAGCAGTTCTTC
CDR3 protein: CASSSTSGGREQFF

J gene: TRBJ2-4
clone size: .
D gene: .
V gene: TRBV4-1
CDR3 DNA: TGCGCCAGCAGCCAACACGCGTCTAGCGCACCTAATGGGAACATTCAGTACTTC
CDR3 protein: CASSQHASSAPNGNIQYF

J gene: TRBJ2-1
clone size: .
D gene: TRBD1
V gene: TRBV28
CDR3 DNA: TGTGCCAGCACCCGGGACAGGGGGCACAATGAGCAGTTCTTC
CDR3 protein: CASTRDRGHNEQFF

J gene: TRBJ1-1
clone size: .
D gene: .
V gene: TRBV18
CDR3 DNA: TGTGCCAGCTCACCATACAGGGATAACACTGAAGCTTTCTTT
CDR3 protein: CASSPYRDNTEAFF

J gene: TRBJ2-5
clone size: .
D gene: TRBD1
V gene: TRBV7-6
CDR3 DNA: TGTGCCAGCAGCTTATCGTCATGGACAGGAACAGAGACCCAGTACTTC
CDR3 protein: CASSLSSWTGTETQYF

J gene: TRBJ1-2
clone size: .
D gene: .
V gene: TRBV7-9
CDR3 DNA: TGTGCCAGCAGCTTAGCGCTCGCCCCAGGGACGGGGGATGGCTACACCTTC
CDR3 protein: CASSLALAPGTGDGYTF

J gene: TRBJ1-2
clone size: .
D gene: TRBD1
V gene: TRBV4-1
CDR3 DNA: TGCGCCAGCAGCCAAGCCGGGCAGGGGGTTCGAGGCTACACCTTC
CDR3 protein: CASSQAGQGVRGYTF

J gene: TRBJ2-5
clone size: .
D gene: TRBD2
V gene: TRBV5-1
CDR3 DNA: TGCGCCAGCAGCTTGTCCGGGACTAGCGGGGGGGCCGGCGAGACCCAGTACTTC
CDR3 protein: CASSLSGTSGGAGETQYF

J gene: TRBJ1-4
clone size: .
D gene: TRBD1
V gene: TRBV6-2/TRBV6-3
CDR3 DNA: TGTGCCAGCAGTTCGGGACAGGGGGGAAATGAAAAACTGTTTTTT
CDR3 protein: CASSSGQGGNEKLFF

J gene: TRBJ1-1
clone size: .
D gene: .
V gene: TRBV4-1
CDR3 DNA: TGCGCCAGCAGCCACCCCCGAAGAGCTGAAGCTTTCTTT
CDR3 protein: CASSHPRRAEAFF

J gene: TRBJ1-1
clone size: .
D gene: TRBD1
V gene: TRBV30
CDR3 DNA: TGTGCCTGGAGTGTCACAGGGGGGAACACTGAAGCTTTCTTT
CDR3 protein: CAWSVTGGNTEAFF

J gene: TRBJ2-4
clone size: .
D gene: TRBD2
V gene: TRBV28
CDR3 DNA: TGTGCCAGCAGCAGCGGGAGTGGCGGCAAAAACATTCAGTACTTC
CDR3 protein: CASSSGSGGKNIQYF

J gene: TRBJ1-1
clone size: many
D gene: .
V gene: TRBV5-1
CDR3 DNA: TGCGCCAGCAGCCAATACGACAGTTTGAACACTGAAGCTTTCTTT
CDR3 protein: CASSQYDSLNTEAFF

J gene: TRBJ2-1
clone size: .
D gene: TRBD2
V gene: TRBV12-5
CDR3 DNA: TGTGCTAGTGGTTCATCGGGACTAGCGGGAGACTCCTACAATGAGCAGTTCTTC
CDR3 protein: CASGSSGLAGDSYNEQFF

J gene: TRBJ2-1
clone size: .
D gene: TRBD2
V gene: TRBV5-1
CDR3 DNA: TGCGCCAGCAGCTCCGGGACTAGCGGGGGGAAATACAATGAGCAGTTCTTC
CDR3 protein: CASSSGTSGGKYNEQFF

J gene: TRBJ2-1
clone size: .
D gene: TRBD2
V gene: TRBV4-2
CDR3 DNA: TGTGCCAGCAGCCTCGGACTAGCGGGGGATGAGCAGTTCTTC
CDR3 protein: CASSLGLAGDEQFF

J gene: TRBJ1-5
clone size: few
D gene: .
V gene: TRBV11-2
CDR3 DNA: TGTGCCAGCAGCTTAGGGTCGGGGGGCCAGCCCCAGCATTTT
CDR3 protein: CASSLGSGGQPQHF

J gene: TRBJ2-7
clone size: .
D gene: TRBD1
V gene: TRBV2
CDR3 DNA: TGTGCCAGCAGTAGACAGGGTTTCGAGCAGTACTTC
CDR3 protein: CASSRQGFEQYF

J gene: TRBJ2-1
clone size: .
D gene: TRBD2
V gene: TRBV3-1/TRBV3-2
CDR3 DNA: TGTGCCAGCAGCCAAGCCCCAGCGGGGGGGGGTGAGCAGTTCTTC
CDR3 protein: CASSQAPAGGGEQFF

J gene: TRBJ2-7
clone size: .
D gene: TRBD2
V gene: TRBV6-5
CDR3 DNA: TGTGCCAGCAGTCAGCGGGAGGGCCCCTACGAGCAGTACTTC
CDR3 protein: CASSQREGPYEQYF

J gene: TRBJ2-7
clone size: few
D gene: TRBD1
V gene: TRBV7-9
CDR3 DNA: TGTGCCAGCAGCTTCCCTAACAGGGGCGGTATTACGGACTACGAGCAGTACTTC
CDR3 protein: CASSFPNRGGITDYEQYF

J gene: TRBJ1-1
clone size: few
D gene: .
V gene: TRBV3-1/TRBV3-2
CDR3 DNA: TGTGCCAGCAGCCGAAGAGGGGGGGCCACTGAAGCTTTCTTT
CDR3 protein: CASSRRGGATEAFF

J gene: TRBJ2-7
clone size: .
D gene: .
V gene: TRBV7-2
CDR3 DNA: TGTGCCAGCAGCTTATCTCTTGTCAGCTCCTACGAGCAGTACTTC
CDR3 protein: CASSLSLVSSYEQYF

J gene: TRBJ1-1
clone size: .
D gene: .
V gene: TRBV10-1
CDR3 DNA: TGCGCCAGCAGTGAGACGCAGGGCACTGAAGCTTTCTTT
CDR3 protein: CASSETQGTEAFF

J gene: TRBJ2-2
clone size: few
D gene: .
V gene: TRBV3-1/TRBV3-2
CDR3 DNA: TGTGCCAGTACCTCGCTCCCGAACACCGGGGAGCTGTTTTTT
CDR3 protein: CASTSLPNTGELFF

J gene: TRBJ2-7
clone size: .
D gene: .
V gene: TRBV10-3
CDR3 DNA: TGTGCCATCAGTGAATGGAGCTACGAGCAGTACTTC
CDR3 protein: CAISEWSYEQYF

J gene: TRBJ2-1
clone size: .
D gene: TRBD2
V gene: TRBV14
CDR3 DNA: TGTGCCAGCAGCCTCTTAGCGGGAGGGGTTGAGCAGTTCTTC
CDR3 protein: CASSLLAGGVEQFF

J gene: TRBJ1-1
clone size: .
D gene: .
V gene: TRBV19
CDR3 DNA: TGTGCCAGTAGTATTTACGTGAACACTGAAGCTTTCTTT
CDR3 protein: CASSIYVNTEAFF

J gene: TRBJ1-1
clone size: .
D gene: TRBD1
V gene: TRBV5-5
CDR3 DNA: TGTGCCAGCAGCCCCCCGAGATCAGGGGGCACTGAAGCTTTCTTT
CDR3 protein: CASSPPRSGGTEAFF

J gene: TRBJ2-3
clone size: .
D gene: .
V gene: TRBV10-3
CDR3 DNA: TGTGCCACCGGGGTTGGACAAGTAGTCGATACGCAGTATTTT
CDR3 protein: CATGVGQVVDTQYF

J gene: TRBJ2-2
clone size: .
D gene: TRBD1
V gene: TRBV28
CDR3 DNA: TGTGCCAGCAGTCTTCCGTTAGGGACAGGGGGCACCGGGGAGCTGTTTTTT
CDR3 protein: CASSLPLGTGGTGELFF

J gene: TRBJ2-1
clone size: .
D gene: TRBD2
V gene: TRBV7-3
CDR3 DNA: TGTGCCAGCAGCCAAAGAGGCCCGGGACTAGCGGAAGAAAACAATGAGCAGTTCTTC
CDR3 protein: CASSQRGPGLAEENNEQFF

J gene: TRBJ1-4
clone size: .
D gene: .
V gene: TRBV5-1
CDR3 DNA: TGCGCCAGCAGCTTGGGGGCCGACTATGAAAAACTGTTTTTT
CDR3 protein: CASSLGADYEKLFF

J gene: TRBJ1-1
clone size: .
D gene: .
V gene: TRBV12-3/TRBV12-4
CDR3 DNA: TGTGCCAGCAGCCTGAGGCTGAACACTGAAGCTTTCTTT
CDR3 protein: CASSLRLNTEAFF

J gene: TRBJ2-1
clone size: .
D gene: TRBD1
V gene: TRBV5-1
CDR3 DNA: TGCGCCAGCAGCTTGACAGGGGGCAATGAGCAGTTCTTC
CDR3 protein: CASSLTGGNEQFF

J gene: TRBJ2-7
clone size: .
D gene: TRBD1
V gene: TRBV28
CDR3 DNA: TGTGCCAGCAGTTTATCAACGGGACAGGGAACCAGCGAGCAGTACTTC
CDR3 protein: CASSLSTGQGTSEQYF

J gene: TRBJ2-5
clone size: .
D gene: .
V gene: TRBV12-3/TRBV12-4
CDR3 DNA: TGTGCCAGCAGTTTCGCCCAAGAGACCCAGTACTTC
CDR3 protein: CASSFAQETQYF

J gene: TRBJ1-4
clone size: .
D gene: .
V gene: TRBV24-1
CDR3 DNA: TGTGCCACCAGTGCCGCGGGGTATTCTGAAAAACTGTTTTTT
CDR3 protein: CATSAAGYSEKLFF

J gene: TRBJ2-3
clone size: once
D gene: .
V gene: TRBV28
CDR3 DNA: TGTGCCAGCAGAGGGGGGGGCGCAGGAGATACGCAGTATTTT
CDR3 protein: CASRGGGAGDTQYF

J gene: TRBJ1-2
clone size: .
D gene: .
V gene: TRBV28
CDR3 DNA: TGTGCCAGCACCCTACAGGGTGTCCGGCACTATGGCTACACCTTC
CDR3 protein: CASTLQGVRHYGYTF

J gene: TRBJ2-7
clone size: .
D gene: .
V gene: TRBV6-5
CDR3 DNA: TGTGCCAGCAGCCAGGGACGAAACAACTACGAGCAGTACTTC
CDR3 protein: CASSQGRNNYEQYF

J gene: TRBJ2-7
clone size: .
D gene: .
V gene: TRBV7-9
CDR3 DNA: TGTGCCAGCAGCCCGGACATCTGGTACGAGCAGTACTTC
CDR3 protein: CASSPDIWYEQYF

J gene: TRBJ1-1
clone size: .
D gene: .
V gene: TRBV5-1
CDR3 DNA: TGCGCCAGCAGTTCGGGGGTGAGGGGAACTGAAGCTTTCTTT
CDR3 protein: CASSSGVRGTEAFF

J gene: TRBJ2-3
clone size: few
D gene: .
V gene: TRBV5-1
CDR3 DNA: TGCGCCAGCAGCTTGGCCGCTCCTTACCGCACAGATACGCAGTATTTT
CDR3 protein: CASSLAAPYRTDTQYF

J gene: TRBJ2-7
clone size: .
D gene: TRBD1
V gene: TRBV19
CDR3 DNA: TGTGCCAGTGGGGGACAGGGGCACGAGCAGTACTTC
CDR3 protein: CASGGQGHEQYF

J gene: TRBJ2-1
clone size: .
D gene: TRBD2
V gene: TRBV15
CDR3 DNA: TGTGCCACCAGCAGAGTAAACCCGACTAGCGGGGCCCTCAATGAGCAGTTCTTC
CDR3 protein: CATSRVNPTSGALNEQFF

J gene: TRBJ2-3
clone size: once
D gene: .
V gene: TRBV9
CDR3 DNA: TGTGCCAGCAGCGTAGGACCGTGGACAGTAGACTCTAGCACAGATACGCAGTATTTT
CDR3 protein: CASSVGPWTVDSSTDTQYF

J gene: TRBJ2-2
clone size: .
D gene: TRBD2
V gene: TRBV4-1
CDR3 DNA: TGCGCCAGCAGCCAAGGAGCGGGGGTCCGCACCGGGGAGCTGTTTTTT
CDR3 protein: CASSQGAGVRTGELFF

J gene: TRBJ2-7
clone size: .
D gene: TRBD2
V gene: TRBV6-5
CDR3 DNA: TGTGCCAGCAGGAGGACTAGCGGTGCCTACGAGCAGTACTTC
CDR3 protein: CASRRTSGAYEQYF

J gene: TRBJ1-1
clone size: .
D gene: .
V gene: TRBV29-1
CDR3 DNA: TGCAGCGTCGCGGGCCACTCATCCCGCGGAGCTTTCTTT
CDR3 protein: CSVAGHSSRGAFF

J gene: TRBJ1-1
clone size: .
D gene: TRBD1
V gene: TRBV5-1
CDR3 DNA: TGCGCCAGCAGCGGCGCGACAGGGGTGAACACTGAAGCTTTCTTT
CDR3 protein: CASSGATGVNTEAFF

J gene: TRBJ1-6
clone size: once
D gene: .
V gene: TRBV28
CDR3 DNA: TGTGCCAGCAGAATGAGCTCCTATAATTCACCCCTCCACTTT
CDR3 protein: CASRMSSYNSPLHF

J gene: TRBJ2-2
clone size: .
D gene: .
V gene: TRBV6-4
CDR3 DNA: TGTGCCAGCAGCCTGGACGGGATTGGCACCGGGGAGCTGTTTTTT
CDR3 protein: CASSLDGIGTGELFF

J gene: TRBJ1-2
clone size: many
D gene: .
V gene: TRBV28
CDR3 DNA: TGTGCCAGCAGTTATACCGACGGGGGGTATGGCTACACCTTC
CDR3 protein: CASSYTDGGYGYTF

J gene: TRBJ2-3
clone size: .
D gene: TRBD2
V gene: TRBV4-1
CDR3 DNA: TGCGCCAGCAGCTCCGATTCAAGCGGGATTTTTTCATCCCTTTTT
CDR3 protein: CASSSDSSGIFSSLF